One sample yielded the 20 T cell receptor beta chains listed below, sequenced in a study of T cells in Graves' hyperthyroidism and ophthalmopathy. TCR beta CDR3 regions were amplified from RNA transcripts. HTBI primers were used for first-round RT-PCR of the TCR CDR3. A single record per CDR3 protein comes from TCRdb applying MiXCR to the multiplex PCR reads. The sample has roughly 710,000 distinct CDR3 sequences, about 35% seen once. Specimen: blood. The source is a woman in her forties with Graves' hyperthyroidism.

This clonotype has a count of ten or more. CDR3 region: CSARVTGEGQPQHF. In DNA, the CDR3 is TGCAGTGCTAGAGTTACGGGGGAAGGACAGCCCCAGCATTTT. The chain combines TRBV20-1 with TRBJ1-5; D perhaps matches TRBD1 (5 bases). Germline V gene data show CDR1 as DFQATT and CDR2 as SNEGSKA (reference sequence). Trimming removed 1 base from V and 7 bases from J, with 14 bases in between. The CDR3 is 14 residues long.

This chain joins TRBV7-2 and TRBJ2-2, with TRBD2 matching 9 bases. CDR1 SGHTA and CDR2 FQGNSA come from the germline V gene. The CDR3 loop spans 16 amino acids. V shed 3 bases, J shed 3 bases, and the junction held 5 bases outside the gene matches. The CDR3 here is CASSFLAGSYTGELFF. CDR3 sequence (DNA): TGTGCCAGCAGCTTTCTAGCGGGGAGTTACACCGGGGAGCTGTTTTTT.

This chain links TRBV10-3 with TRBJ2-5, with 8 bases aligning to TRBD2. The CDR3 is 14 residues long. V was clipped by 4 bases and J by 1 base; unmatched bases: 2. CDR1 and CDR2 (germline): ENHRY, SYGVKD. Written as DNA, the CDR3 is TGTGCCATCAGTGGCGGGGGGTCCCAAGAGACCCAGTACTTC. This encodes CAISGGGSQETQYF.

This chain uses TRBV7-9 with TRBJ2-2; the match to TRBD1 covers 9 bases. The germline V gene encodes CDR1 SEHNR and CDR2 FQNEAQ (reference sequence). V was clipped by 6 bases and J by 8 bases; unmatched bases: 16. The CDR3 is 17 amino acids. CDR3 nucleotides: TGTGCCAGCAGTTCCCAACCGGGACAGGGATCCTCTGGGGAGCTGTTTTTT. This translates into CASSSQPGQGSSGELFF.

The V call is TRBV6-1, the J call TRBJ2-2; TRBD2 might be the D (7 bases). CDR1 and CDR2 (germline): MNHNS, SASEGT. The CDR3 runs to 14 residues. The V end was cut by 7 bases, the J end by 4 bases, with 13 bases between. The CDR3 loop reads CASTKGGGTGELFF. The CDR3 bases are TGTGCCAGCACCAAAGGGGGGGGCACCGGGGAGCTGTTTTTT.

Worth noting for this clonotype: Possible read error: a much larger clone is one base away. The CDR3, as DNA: TGTGCCGGCATGAGACAGACTGAAGCTTTCTTT. It encodes CAGMRQTEAFF. This chain uses TRBV7-2 with TRBJ1-1; weak D call: TRBD1 (5 bases). This CDR3 is 11 amino acids long. The V gene lost 11 bases and the J gene lost 5 bases, with 12 bases spanning the gap. CDR1 SGHTA and CDR2 FQGNSA come from the germline V gene.

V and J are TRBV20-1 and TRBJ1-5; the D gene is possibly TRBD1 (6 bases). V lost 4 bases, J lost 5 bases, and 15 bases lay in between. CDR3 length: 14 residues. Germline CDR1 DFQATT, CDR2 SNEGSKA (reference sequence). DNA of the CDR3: TGCAGTGCTATCTCCGGGGGCACCGATCAGCCCCAGCATTTT. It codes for CSAISGGTDQPQHF.

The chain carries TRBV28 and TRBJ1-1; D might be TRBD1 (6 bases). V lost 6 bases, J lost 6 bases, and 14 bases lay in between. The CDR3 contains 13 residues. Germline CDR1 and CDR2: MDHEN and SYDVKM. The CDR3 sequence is CASRQQGKSEAFF. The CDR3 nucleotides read TGTGCCAGCAGGCAACAGGGTAAGTCTGAAGCTTTCTTT.

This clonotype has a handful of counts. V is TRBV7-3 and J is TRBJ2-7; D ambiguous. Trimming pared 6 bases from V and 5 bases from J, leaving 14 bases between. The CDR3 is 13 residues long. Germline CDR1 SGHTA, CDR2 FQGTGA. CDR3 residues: CASSQPDSNEQYF. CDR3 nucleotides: TGTGCCAGCAGTCAACCCGATTCGAACGAGCAGTACTTC.

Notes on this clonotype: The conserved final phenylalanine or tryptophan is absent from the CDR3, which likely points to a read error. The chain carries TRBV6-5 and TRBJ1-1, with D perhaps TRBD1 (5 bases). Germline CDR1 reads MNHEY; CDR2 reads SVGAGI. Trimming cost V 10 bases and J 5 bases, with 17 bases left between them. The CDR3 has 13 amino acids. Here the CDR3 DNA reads TGTGCCACAGCGGCCCAGGGAAATACTGAAGCTTTCTCT. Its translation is CATAAQGNTEAFS.

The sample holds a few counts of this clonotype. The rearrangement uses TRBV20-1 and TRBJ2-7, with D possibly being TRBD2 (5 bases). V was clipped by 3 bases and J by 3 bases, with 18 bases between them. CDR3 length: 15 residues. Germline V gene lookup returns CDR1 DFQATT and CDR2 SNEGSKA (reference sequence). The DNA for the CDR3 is TGCAGTGCTAGTTCTACGGACTCTAGTGACTACGAGCAGTACTTC. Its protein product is CSASSTDSSDYEQYF.

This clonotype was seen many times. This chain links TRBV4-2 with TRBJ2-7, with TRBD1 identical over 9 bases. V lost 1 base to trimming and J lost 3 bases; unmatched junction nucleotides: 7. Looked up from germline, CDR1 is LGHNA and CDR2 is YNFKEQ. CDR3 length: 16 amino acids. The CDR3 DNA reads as TGTGCCAGCAGCCAAGCGCTGGACAGGGGAAGCTACGAGCAGTACTTC. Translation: CASSQALDRGSYEQYF.

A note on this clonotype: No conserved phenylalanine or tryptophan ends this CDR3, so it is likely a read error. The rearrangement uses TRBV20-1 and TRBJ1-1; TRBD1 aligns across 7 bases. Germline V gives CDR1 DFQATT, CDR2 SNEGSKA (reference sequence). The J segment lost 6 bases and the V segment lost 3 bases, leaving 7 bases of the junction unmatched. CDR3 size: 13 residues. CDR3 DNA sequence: TGCAGTGCTAGGGTAACAGGGGTTCCTGAAGCTTTCTCT. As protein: CSARVTGVPEAFS.

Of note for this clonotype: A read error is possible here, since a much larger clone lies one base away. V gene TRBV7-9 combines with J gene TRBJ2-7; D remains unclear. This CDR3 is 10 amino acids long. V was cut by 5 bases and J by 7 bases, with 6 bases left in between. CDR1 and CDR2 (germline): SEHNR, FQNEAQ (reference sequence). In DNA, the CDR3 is TGTGCCAGCAGCCGCGAGGAGCAGTACTTC. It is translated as CASSREEQYF.

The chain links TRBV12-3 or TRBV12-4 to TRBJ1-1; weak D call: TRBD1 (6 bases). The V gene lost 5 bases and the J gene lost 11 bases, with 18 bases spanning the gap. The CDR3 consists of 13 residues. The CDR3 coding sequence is TGTGCCAGCAGTCACAGGGAACACGGCGCGGCTTTCTTT. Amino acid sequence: CASSHREHGAAFF.

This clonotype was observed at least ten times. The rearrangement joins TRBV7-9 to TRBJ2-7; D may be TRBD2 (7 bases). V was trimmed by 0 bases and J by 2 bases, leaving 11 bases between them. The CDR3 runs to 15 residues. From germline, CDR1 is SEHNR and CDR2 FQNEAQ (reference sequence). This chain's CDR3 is CASSLARGLAYEQYF. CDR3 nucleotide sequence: TGTGCCAGCAGCTTAGCGCGGGGGCTAGCCTACGAGCAGTACTTC.

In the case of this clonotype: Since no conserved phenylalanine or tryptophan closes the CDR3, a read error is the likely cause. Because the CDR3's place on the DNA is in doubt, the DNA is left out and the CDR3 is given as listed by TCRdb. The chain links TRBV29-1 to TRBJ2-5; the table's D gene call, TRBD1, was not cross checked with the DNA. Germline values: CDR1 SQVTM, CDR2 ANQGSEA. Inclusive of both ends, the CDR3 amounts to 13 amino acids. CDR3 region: CSVGGYYGYTFGS.

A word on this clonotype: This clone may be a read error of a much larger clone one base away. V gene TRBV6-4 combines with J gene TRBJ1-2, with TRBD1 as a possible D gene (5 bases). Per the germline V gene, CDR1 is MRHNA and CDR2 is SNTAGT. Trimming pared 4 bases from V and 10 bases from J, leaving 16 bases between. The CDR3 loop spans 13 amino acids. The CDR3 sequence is CASSASGTADYTF. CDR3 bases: TGTGCCAGCAGTGCATCAGGGACCGCGGACTACACCTTC.

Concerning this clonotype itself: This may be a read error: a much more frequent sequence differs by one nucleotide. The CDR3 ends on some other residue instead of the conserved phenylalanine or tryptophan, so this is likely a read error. The chain's CDR3 is CASSLDINGYTL. In DNA, the CDR3 is TGTGCCAGCAGCTTGGACATAAATGGCTACACCCTC. J is TRBJ1-2 and V is TRBV7-6, with a weak D call TRBD1 (5 bases). CDR1 and CDR2 (germline): SGHVS, FNYEAQ. The germline V and J ends were trimmed by 3 bases and 6 bases, with 8 bases remaining between them. The CDR3 sequence is 12 residues long.

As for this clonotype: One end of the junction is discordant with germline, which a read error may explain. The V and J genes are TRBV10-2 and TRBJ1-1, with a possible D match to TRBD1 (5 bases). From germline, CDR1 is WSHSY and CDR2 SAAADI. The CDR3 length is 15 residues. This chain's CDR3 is CASSWTSDGGTEAFF. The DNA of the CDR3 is TGTGCCAGCAGTTGGACCTCGGACGGGGGCACTGAAGCTTTCTTT.